This TCR beta chain was captured in a study of blood T cell repertoires in COVID-19. At the level of the study: Sites across the United States, Italy and Spain contributed samples from acute and convalescent COVID-19. Sources were T cells, B-cell-depleted T cells, or PBMCs; the material itself was cDNA or gDNA.

TCRdb's copy holds only in-frame clones and misses some; the assay was immunoSEQ multiplex PCR. The sample records 200,000 to 250,000 clones, around 81% being singletons. Residents of over 20 US areas, aged about 18 to 95 years, made up the participants. Which cohort a participant joined came from the clinical history participants gave. Germline-derived CDR1 and CDR2 are MNHEY and SMNVEV (reference sequence). V shed 5 bases and J shed 4 bases, with 14 bases lying between them. The length of the CDR3 is 14 residues. The clonotype comes from a woman in her 50s with acute COVID-19. The chain links TRBV27 to TRBJ1-2; D is undetermined. Source material: PBMCs or T cells enriched from blood (not recorded which). The CDR3 protein is CASSPPGGFYGYTF. CDR3 DNA: TGTGCCAGCAGTCCCCCCGGAGGGTTCTATGGCTACACCTTC.